Presented here are 2 T cell receptor beta chains from one specimen sequenced in a study of early T cells in non-severe SARS-CoV-2 infection. TCRdb reanalysed the 5' RACE reads using MiXCR and keeps one entry per CDR3 protein. In the table there are about 64,000 distinct CDR3 sequences, around 20% of which are singletons. Sequenced here: whole blood, sampled at baseline. These receptors originate from an adult who was a healthcare worker with PCR-confirmed SARS-CoV-2 infection or an uninfected control (not recorded which).

This chain uses TRBV14 with TRBJ2-3, with unresolved D. In germline, CDR1 is SGHDN, CDR2 FVKESK. Deletions cut 4 bases from V and 6 bases from J, with 8 bases between. This CDR3 region has 12 residues. For the CDR3, the DNA is TGTGCCAGCAGCCGCTTAAGCGATACGCAGTATTTT. Protein product: CASSRLSDTQYF. Together with reference TRBV14 and TRBJ2-3, the CDR3 gives the full variable domain: EAGVTQFPSHSVIEKGQTVTLRCDPISGHDNLYWYRRVMGKEIKFLLHFVKESKQDESGMPNNRFLAERTGGTYSTLKVQPAELEDSGVYFCASSRLSDTQYFGPGTRLTVL.

The rearrangement links TRBV6-2 or TRBV6-3 to TRBJ2-7; D remains unclear. Per the germline V gene, CDR1 is MNHEY and CDR2 is SVGEGT. V was shortened by 6 bases and J by 3 bases, with 12 bases between the two germline ends. CDR3 length: 13 residues. The CDR3 is CASSGTVLYEQYF. The CDR3 nucleotides read TGTGCCAGCAGCGGTACAGTGCTCTACGAGCAGTACTTC.